Listed below are T cell receptor beta chains from one sample, sequenced in a study of T cell responses to AZD1222 COVID-19 vaccine. Some clones are missing from TCRdb's copy, which holds only in-frame ones; the method was immunoSEQ multiplex PCR. The data show more than 110,000 clones, approximately 83% seen once. The starting material was peripheral blood, obtained on day 0 of AZD1222 vaccination. The receptor set was obtained from an adult in good health. Both conserved end residues are part of each CDR3. The D gene is left open where the match is weak. Clone size is shown for a subset of rows, as once, few, many or a class of expanded clone.

>-|TRBV2|-|TRBJ1-6
TGTGCCAGCAGTCTCATGGGACCCGATAATTCACCCCTCCACTTT
CASSLMGPDNSPLHF
>-|TRBV6-2/TRBV6-3|-|TRBJ2-1
TGTGCCAGCAGTCACCCGTCCAGGCTAGCAGGCAATGAGCAGTTCTTC
CASSHPSRLAGNEQFF
>-|TRBV4-2|-|TRBJ1-1
TGTGCCAGCTCCCGGGAACAGACCCCAGGGACTGAAGCTTTCTTT
CASSREQTPGTEAFF
>-|TRBV11-2|few|TRBJ1-4
TGTGCCAGCAGGGGCTATGCAACTAATGAAAAACTGTTTTTT
CASRGYATNEKLFF
>TRBD1|TRBV5-4|-|TRBJ2-2
TGTGCCAGCAGCTTACCGGGACAGCCGAACACCGGGGAGCTGTTTTTT
CASSLPGQPNTGELFF
>TRBD1|TRBV18|-|TRBJ1-2
TGTGCCAGCTCACCACCAGGGGGCTACTATGGCTACACCTTC
CASSPPGGYYGYTF
>-|TRBV7-9|-|TRBJ1-1
TGTGCCAGCAGCTTAGCGGTGTACACTGAAGCTTTCTTT
CASSLAVYTEAFF
>-|TRBV4-1|-|TRBJ2-7
TGCGCCAGCAGCCAACTACAGGGAGGCTCCTACGAGCAGTACTTC
CASSQLQGGSYEQYF
>TRBD1|TRBV9|-|TRBJ1-2
TGTGCCAGCACCAAGGGGGCGCGAGGCTACACCTTC
CASTKGARGYTF
>-|TRBV7-2|few|TRBJ1-2
TGTGCCAGCAGCTTAGAGGGGAGCCGACAGGATGGCTACACCTTC
CASSLEGSRQDGYTF
>TRBD1|TRBV6-6|-|TRBJ1-4
TGTGCCAGCAGTAAGCGGACAGGCGCAACTAATGAAAAACTGTTTTTT
CASSKRTGATNEKLFF
>-|TRBV27|-|TRBJ1-6
TGTGCCAGCAGTTTGGGGGAGAATTCACCCCTCCACTTT
CASSLGENSPLHF
>-|TRBV19|-|TRBJ1-5
TGTGCCAGTAGTCCCGCTTCCGGCAATCAGCCCCAGCATTTT
CASSPASGNQPQHF
>TRBD1|TRBV19|-|TRBJ1-5
TGTGCCAGTAGTATTACGAAGACAGGGGGGGATCAGCCCCAGCATTTT
CASSITKTGGDQPQHF
>TRBD1|TRBV7-9|-|TRBJ1-1
TGTGCCAGCAGCTCTCCGGGACAGGGGAACACTGAAGCTTTCTTT
CASSSPGQGNTEAFF
>-|TRBV24-1|-|TRBJ2-4
TGTGCCACCAGTGATTTAGCAGGGGAGGTCAACATTCAGTACTTC
CATSDLAGEVNIQYF
>-|TRBV28|-|TRBJ1-6
TGTGCCAGCAGTCCCCTGGGAAAGGGTTCACCCCTCCACTTT
CASSPLGKGSPLHF
>-|TRBV3-1/TRBV3-2|-|TRBJ2-1
TGTGCCAGCAGCGGGGGGATCTCCGACAATGAGCAGTTCTTC
CASSGGISDNEQFF
>-|TRBV7-9|-|TRBJ2-2
TGTGCCAGCAGCGAACAGGGAGGCGGGGAGCTGTTTTTT
CASSEQGGGELFF
>-|TRBV11-2|once|TRBJ2-5
TGTGCCAGCACCCAAGGTAGGGGTAGAGAAGGCCACCAAGAGACCCAGTACTTC
CASTQGRGREGHQETQYF
>-|TRBV11-1|-|TRBJ2-1
TGTGCCAGCAGCCGGGGAACAGGGTCTGAGCAGTTCTTC
CASSRGTGSEQFF
>-|TRBV29-1|-|TRBJ1-1
TGCAGCGTTGAAGGCCAGTACATGAACACTGAAGCTTTCTTT
CSVEGQYMNTEAFF
>TRBD2|TRBV7-9|-|TRBJ2-3
TGTGCCAGCAGCCCAAGCCCCTTAGGCGGGGGAACAGATACGCAGTATTTT
CASSPSPLGGGTDTQYF
>-|TRBV6-2/TRBV6-3|-|TRBJ1-1
TGTGCCAGCAGTTACGGGGTCGGGAGCACTGAAGCTTTCTTT
CASSYGVGSTEAFF
>-|TRBV2|-|TRBJ1-2
TGTGCCAGCAAGATACAGGCCCTTAACTATGGCTACACCTTC
CASKIQALNYGYTF
>-|TRBV3-1/TRBV3-2|-|TRBJ2-7
TGTGCCAGCAGCCAAGCTAGCGACTACGAGCAGTACTTC
CASSQASDYEQYF
>TRBD1|TRBV4-1|-|TRBJ1-4
TGCGCCAGCAGCCAGATACAGGGGGCGGAAAAACTGTTTTTT
CASSQIQGAEKLFF
>TRBD1|TRBV3-1/TRBV3-2|once|TRBJ1-1
TGTGCCAGCAGCGACGGGGACAGGGATGATGAAGCTTTCTTT
CASSDGDRDDEAFF
>TRBD2|TRBV6-5|few|TRBJ2-7
TGTGCCAGCAGCCTTCATAGCGGGAGGTACGAGCAGTACTTC
CASSLHSGRYEQYF
>-|TRBV10-3|many|TRBJ2-2
TGTGCCACCTTACAGAACACCGGGGAGCTGTTTTTT
CATLQNTGELFF
>-|TRBV7-9|-|TRBJ1-3
TGTGCCAGCACCTATGGGGCAGGGACCTCTGGAAACACCATATATTTT
CASTYGAGTSGNTIYF
>-|TRBV2|-|TRBJ2-7
TGTGCCAGCAGTGCGCAGCACTACGAGCAGTACTTC
CASSAQHYEQYF
>-|TRBV7-2|once|TRBJ2-1
TGTGCCAGCAGCTCACTAGATGGGGGCATTGAGCAGTTCTTC
CASSSLDGGIEQFF
>-|TRBV14|-|TRBJ2-3
TGTGCCAGCAGCCAAGACGGACCGTCGAATCCAATAAAACCCGATACGCAGTATTTT
CASSQDGPSNPIKPDTQYF
>-|TRBV12-3/TRBV12-4|-|TRBJ1-2
TGTGCCAGCAGTCACAGGGCGGATGGCTACACCTTC
CASSHRADGYTF
>TRBD2|TRBV27|-|TRBJ2-7
TGTGCCAGCAGTCCGATAGGGATAGCGGGGTGGTACGAGCAGTACTTC
CASSPIGIAGWYEQYF
>TRBD1|TRBV5-1|-|TRBJ2-5
TGCGCCAGCAGCCCGAGAGCGGACAGGGGGCTTACGGAGACCCAGTACTTC
CASSPRADRGLTETQYF
>-|TRBV5-1|-|TRBJ1-2
TGCGCCAGCCGGACAGATCCAAACTATGGCTACACCTTC
CASRTDPNYGYTF
>-|TRBV20-1|-|TRBJ2-3
TGCAGTGCTTACACAGATACGCAGTATTTT
CSAYTDTQYF
>-|TRBV28|-|TRBJ2-5
TGTGCCAGCAGTTTATTGCTGGGGGTGGGACAAGAGACCCAGTACTTC
CASSLLLGVGQETQYF
>-|TRBV7-2|-|TRBJ1-2
TGTGCCAGCAGCTTAGACAGGGTAGGGTATGGCTACACCTTC
CASSLDRVGYGYTF